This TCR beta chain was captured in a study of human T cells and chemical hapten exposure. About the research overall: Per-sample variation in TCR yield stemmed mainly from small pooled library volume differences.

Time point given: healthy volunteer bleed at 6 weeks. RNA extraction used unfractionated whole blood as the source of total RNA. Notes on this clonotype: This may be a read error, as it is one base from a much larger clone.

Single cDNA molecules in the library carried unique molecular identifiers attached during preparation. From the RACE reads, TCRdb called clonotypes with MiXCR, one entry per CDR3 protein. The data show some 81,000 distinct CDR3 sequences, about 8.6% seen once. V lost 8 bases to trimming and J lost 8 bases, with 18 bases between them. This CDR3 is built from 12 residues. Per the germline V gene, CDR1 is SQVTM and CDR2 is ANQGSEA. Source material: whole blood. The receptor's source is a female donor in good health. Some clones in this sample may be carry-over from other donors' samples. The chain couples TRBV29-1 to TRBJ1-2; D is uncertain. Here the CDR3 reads CSTGRGLGGYTF. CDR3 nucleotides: TGCAGCACCGGACGGGGTTTAGGAGGCTACACCTTC.